Presented here are 32 T cell receptor beta chains from one specimen sequenced in a study of T cell changes during pregnancy in multiple sclerosis. Clones were sequenced by immunoSEQ multiplex PCR, and TCRdb holds only the in-frame ones, with some missing. Among 50,000 to 65,000 clones, roughly nine tenths were seen once, and the ten largest hold about 0.76%. This specimen consisted of CD4+ T cells from peripheral blood mononuclear cells, obtained in the first trimester of pregnancy. Receptor source: a female donor with multiple sclerosis, enrolled in a pregnancy study.

The chain employs TRBV5-1 and TRBJ2-5, with TRBD2 matching over 14 bases. V was pared by 5 bases and J by 5 bases, with 5 bases of the junction left unmatched. Looked up from germline, CDR1 is SGHRS and CDR2 is YFSETQ. The length of the CDR3 is 15 residues. The CDR3 bases are TGCGCCAGCAGGACTAGCGGGGGGGCTTGGGAGACCCAGTACTTC. Translated: CASRTSGGAWETQYF.

The CDR3 DNA follows: TGCGCCAGCAGTCCTAGCGGGGCTATCACAGATACGCAGTATTTT. Translating gives CASSPSGAITDTQYF. The chain has TRBV5-1 and TRBJ2-3; 9 bases match TRBD2. The ends lost 5 bases at V and 2 bases at J; junction bases unmatched: 6. This CDR3 has 15 residues. CDR1 and CDR2 (germline): SGHRS, YFSETQ.

The V call is TRBV18, the J call TRBJ2-2; D unclear. Germline CDR1 and CDR2: KGHSH and LQKENI. The V gene lost 6 bases and the J gene lost 2 bases, with 22 bases spanning the gap. This CDR3 region has 18 residues. The CDR3 DNA is TGTGCCAGCTCCCTCATTGGCAGAACAGCAGGCAACACCGGGGAGCTGTTTTTT. Protein: CASSLIGRTAGNTGELFF. Full variable domain (remainder filled in from reference TRBV18 and TRBJ2-2): NAGVMQNPRHLVRRRGQEARLRCSPMKGHSHVYWYRQLPEEGLKFMVYLQKENIIDESGMPKERFSAEFPKEGPSILRIQQVVRGDSAAYFCASSLIGRTAGNTGELFFGEGSRLTVL.

The V call is TRBV19, the J call TRBJ2-4; the D gene is possibly TRBD1 (5 bases). Per germline, CDR1 LNHDA and CDR2 SQIVND (reference sequence). V was trimmed by 8 bases and J by 1 base, leaving 15 bases between them. This CDR3 comprises 15 residues. The CDR3 DNA follows: TGTGCCAGTCAAACAGGAAGGGTGGCCAAAAACATTCAGTACTTC. Amino acid sequence: CASQTGRVAKNIQYF.

The chain uses TRBV19 and TRBJ1-2; D call uncertain. Germline V gene sequence: CDR1 LNHDA, CDR2 SQIVND (reference sequence). The CDR3 totals 13 residues. Trimming cost V 5 bases and J 7 bases, with 14 bases left between them. CDR3 nucleotide sequence: TGTGCCAGTAGTCCGGAAGGAGGTTTTGGCTACACCTTC. This sequence encodes CASSPEGGFGYTF.

This sequence joins TRBV19 and TRBJ2-7; 10 bases match TRBD1. Per the germline V gene, CDR1 is LNHDA and CDR2 is SQIVND (reference sequence). V dropped 11 bases and J dropped 2; count of bases not matched to a gene: 6. The CDR3 has 13 residues. CDR3 protein: CACRDRGTYEQYF. In DNA form, the CDR3 reads TGTGCCTGCCGGGACAGGGGAACCTACGAGCAGTACTTC.

This rearrangement joins TRBV5-1 to TRBJ1-5; D is perhaps TRBD1 (5 bases). The V gene lost 3 bases and the J gene lost 8 bases, with 15 bases spanning the gap. The CDR3 consists of 14 residues. Germline assignment: CDR1 SGHRS and CDR2 YFSETQ. The DNA for the CDR3 is TGCGCCAGCAGCTCAACAGGCTCGGGGGAGCCCCAGCATTTT. Its translation is CASSSTGSGEPQHF.

The CDR3 DNA is TGTGCCAGCTCACCTGAACTAGCAGGGATTCCAGAGGTTTACACCTTC. Protein product: CASSPELAGIPEVYTF. The J gene is TRBJ1-2, the V gene TRBV18, with D perhaps TRBD1 (5 bases). Germline V gene sequence: CDR1 KGHSH, CDR2 LQKENI. This CDR3 comprises 16 residues. V lost 3 bases and J 11 bases, leaving 25 bases between the germline ends. The entire variable domain, with the rest obtained from reference TRBV18 and TRBJ1-2, is as follows: NAGVMQNPRHLVRRRGQEARLRCSPMKGHSHVYWYRQLPEEGLKFMVYLQKENIIDESGMPKERFSAEFPKEGPSILRIQQVVRGDSAAYFCASSPELAGIPEVYTFGSGTRLTVV.

The genes are TRBV7-3 and TRBJ1-2; 7 nucleotides align to TRBD1. This CDR3 contains 15 residues. Trimming at V came to 5 bases and at J to 2 bases, leaving 8 bases not matched to a gene. CDR1 SGHTA and CDR2 FQGTGA come from the germline V gene. This CDR3 reads CASSGGGTDNYGYTF. CDR3 sequence (DNA): TGTGCCAGCAGCGGAGGGGGGACAGACAACTATGGCTACACCTTC.

This chain uses TRBV6-5 with TRBJ1-6; 10 positions agree with TRBD1. The CDR3 runs to 13 residues. Germline V CDR1 and CDR2: MNHEY, SVGAGI. Trimming took 8 bases from V and 8 from J; bases not matched to a gene: 3. CDR3 nucleotide sequence: TGTGCCAGCGGGACAGGGGTATATTCACCCCTCCACTTT. This translates into CASGTGVYSPLHF.

The chain combines TRBV4-3 with TRBJ1-2, with D maybe TRBD1 (5 bases). Germline V gene data show CDR1 as LGHNA and CDR2 as YSLEER. This CDR3 contains 19 residues. Trimming took off 1 base at V and 8 bases at J, with 29 bases between the two ends. CDR3 sequence (DNA): TGCGCCAGCAGCCAAGGGGTTACGGCAAACCCTGGGGCAGCTTGGGGCTACACCTTC. It translates to CASSQGVTANPGAAWGYTF.

The chain couples TRBV2 to TRBJ2-7, with D perhaps TRBD1 (6 bases). Per the germline V gene, CDR1 is SNHLY and CDR2 is FYNNEI. The ends were cut back, 6 bases at V and 4 bases at J, with 13 bases in the middle. This CDR3 is 13 amino acids long. CDR3 residues: CASSAGTRYEQYF. The CDR3 DNA reads as TGTGCCAGCAGCGCCGGGACAAGGTACGAGCAGTACTTC.

This clone was picked up many times. This chain links TRBV25-1 with TRBJ2-1, with 7 bases that match TRBD1. The CDR3 spans 15 residues. The J segment lost 2 bases and the V segment lost 1 base, leaving 2 bases of the junction unmatched. Germline V lookup: CDR1 MGHDK, CDR2 SYGVNS. CDR3 coding DNA: TGTGCCAGCAGTGAATCTGGACAGGCCTACAATGAGCAGTTCTTC. Protein: CASSESGQAYNEQFF. Supplemented by reference TRBV25-1 and TRBJ2-1, the full variable domain reads EADIYQTPRYLVIGTGKKITLECSQTMGHDKMYWYQQDPGMELHLIHYSYGVNSTEKGDLSSESTVSRIRTEHFPLTLESARPSHTSQYLCASSESGQAYNEQFFGPGTRLTVL.

This sequence joins TRBV11-2 and TRBJ1-2; a weak D match, TRBD1 (6 bases). V was clipped by 1 base and J by 0 bases, with 15 bases between them. Germline V gene sequence: CDR1 SGHAT, CDR2 FQNNGV. This CDR3 has 17 amino acids. The chain's CDR3 is CASSLAPGTTTNYGYTF. As DNA, the CDR3 is TGTGCCAGCAGCTTAGCTCCCGGGACAACGACTAACTATGGCTACACCTTC.

As to this clone: The sample has other DNA sequences that encode this CDR3 too. The chain is built from TRBV7-2 and TRBJ2-5; unclear D gene. Germline V CDR1 and CDR2: SGHTA, FQGNSA. With 1 base removed from V and 5 bases from J, the gap between germline ends came to 5 bases. The CDR3 spans 12 residues. CDR3 bases: TGTGCCAGCAGCTTAGTGAGGGAGACCCAGTACTTC. It is translated as CASSLVRETQYF.

This chain links TRBV19 with TRBJ2-7, with D maybe TRBD1 (5 bases). Trimming stripped 8 bases from V and 1 base from J, with 18 bases between. There are 15 residues in the CDR3. The germline CDR1 and CDR2 sequences are LNHDA and SQIVND (reference sequence). CDR3 DNA sequence: TGTGCCAGTTCCTCAATAGGGGTAGGGTCCTACGAGCAGTACTTC. Amino acids: CASSSIGVGSYEQYF.

This chain uses TRBV7-6 with TRBJ1-1; D perhaps matches TRBD1 (5 bases). With 6 bases removed from V and 5 bases from J, the gap between germline ends came to 19 bases. Germline CDR1 SGHVS, CDR2 FNYEAQ. This CDR3 is built from 15 residues. The chain's CDR3 is CASSSRRAGRTEAFF. The CDR3 nucleotides read TGTGCCAGCAGTTCCAGGCGGGCGGGGCGTACTGAAGCTTTCTTT. Based on the CDR3 plus reference TRBV7-6 and TRBJ1-1, the full variable domain is GAGVSQSPRYKVTKRGQDVALRCDPISGHVSLYWYRQALGQGPEFLTYFNYEAQQDKSGLPNDRFSAERPEGSISTLTIQRTEQRDSAMYRCASSSRRAGRTEAFFGQGTRLTVV.

The chain carries TRBV15 and TRBJ1-5; D might be TRBD1 (6 bases). Germline V lookup: CDR1 LNHNV, CDR2 YYDKDF (reference sequence). The CDR3 sequence is 16 residues long. V lost 1 base and J lost 0, with 10 bases in between. The CDR3 here is CATSRATGYSNQPQHF. DNA for the CDR3: TGTGCCACCAGCAGAGCCACAGGGTATAGCAATCAGCCCCAGCATTTT.

The V call is TRBV6-6, the J call TRBJ2-3; D gene uncertain. V was clipped by 6 bases and J by 4 bases, with 8 bases between them. The CDR3 has 12 amino acids. The germline gives CDR1 MNHNY, CDR2 SVGAGI (reference sequence). The CDR3 region is CASSPLSDTQYF. CDR3 nucleotides: TGTGCCAGCAGCCCTCTATCAGATACGCAGTATTTT.

This chain links TRBV2 with TRBJ2-2; D is possibly TRBD1 (6 bases). Deletions cut 6 bases from V and 1 base from J, with 9 bases between. The CDR3 totals 14 residues. Germline-derived CDR1 and CDR2 are SNHLY and FYNNEI. CDR3 DNA: TGTGCCAGCAGATCGGACAGGAACACCGGGGAGCTGTTTTTT. Translated, it gives CASRSDRNTGELFF.

In its sample, this clone was seen a few times. V gene TRBV5-4 combines with J gene TRBJ1-1; tentative D call: TRBD1 (6 bases). The CDR3 has 14 residues. V lost 6 bases and J lost 0, with 12 bases in between. Germline-derived CDR1 and CDR2 are SGHNT and YYREEE (reference sequence). CDR3 residues: CASNSDRMNTEAFF. The CDR3 coding sequence is TGTGCCAGCAACTCCGACAGGATGAACACTGAAGCTTTCTTT.

The V gene is TRBV15, the J gene TRBJ1-5; no clear D. The CDR3 is 13 amino acids. Per germline, CDR1 LNHNV and CDR2 YYDKDF (reference sequence). V lost 1 base and J lost 7, with 8 bases in between. This chain's CDR3 is CATSRGSGQPQHF. As DNA, the CDR3 is TGTGCCACCAGCAGAGGATCGGGACAGCCCCAGCATTTT.

The chain is built from TRBV5-5 and TRBJ1-2; no definite D call. Germline CDR1 and CDR2: SGHKS and YYEKEE (reference sequence). CDR3 size: 14 residues. V was pared by 3 bases and J by 2 bases, with 11 bases between. CDR3 amino acids: CASSSLGENYGYTF. CDR3 DNA sequence: TGTGCCAGCAGCTCTCTCGGGGAGAACTATGGCTACACCTTC.

This clone was recorded a few times. One junction end disagrees with the germline gene, perhaps due to a read error. The chain is built from TRBV2 and TRBJ1-1; no definite D call. This CDR3 has 14 amino acids. The germline V gene has CDR1 SNHLY and CDR2 FYNNEI. The CDR3 DNA reads TGTGCCAGCAGGGAAGACGGTTTGAACACTGAAGCTTTCTTT. Encoded protein: CASREDGLNTEAFF.

This chain links TRBV7-6 with TRBJ2-7, with TRBD2 identical over 10 bases. The CDR3 is 16 residues long. Germline CDR1 SGHVS, CDR2 FNYEAQ. V gave up 5 bases and J gave up 6 bases; unmatched junction bases: 13. Here the CDR3 DNA reads TGTGCCAGCAGCCCCCGGCCTCCTAGCGGGGGAAGCGAGCAGTACTTC. Protein: CASSPRPPSGGSEQYF.

The chain recombines TRBV5-1 with TRBJ2-1, with TRBD1 identical over 7 bases. The V gene's germline CDR1 is SGHRS and CDR2 YFSETQ. CDR3 length equals 14 residues. Trimming removed 4 bases from V and 8 bases from J; junction bases left unmatched: 9. CDR3 amino acids: CASSVDRVRDEQFF. CDR3 nucleotide sequence: TGCGCCAGCAGCGTTGACAGGGTTAGGGATGAGCAGTTCTTC.

The chain joins TRBV7-9 to TRBJ2-3, with 8 bases matching TRBD2. Germline trimming cut 0 bases from V and 1 base from J; bases unmatched to any gene: 3. CDR3 length: 16 amino acids. From germline, CDR1 is SEHNR and CDR2 FQNEAQ (reference sequence). The CDR3 coding sequence is TGTGCCAGCAGCTTAGCTCCGGGACTAGGCACAGATACGCAGTATTTT. It translates to CASSLAPGLGTDTQYF.

This chain connects TRBV9 to TRBJ2-7, with TRBD2 matching over 7 bases. CDR1 is SGDLS, CDR2 YYNGEE, per germline. Germline trimming cut 4 bases from V and 6 bases from J; bases unmatched to any gene: 7. CDR3 length: 13 amino acids. DNA for the CDR3: TGTGCCAGCAGCCTCGCGGGAGAGGGCGAGCAGTACTTC. Amino acids: CASSLAGEGEQYF.

Here the CDR3 DNA reads TGTGCCAGCAGTTTCCGACAGAGTGAAGCTTTCTTT. Its translation: CASSFRQSEAFF. The V gene is TRBV6-5, the J gene TRBJ1-1, with a possible D match to TRBD1 (5 bases). The CDR3 loop spans 12 amino acids. Germline lookup yields CDR1 MNHEY and CDR2 SVGAGI. V lost 4 bases and J lost 7, with 10 bases in between.

The V call is TRBV6-1, the J call TRBJ1-6; 8 bases line up with TRBD1. CDR1 is MNHNS, CDR2 SASEGT, per germline. The CDR3 is 14 amino acids. V trimming: 4 bases; J trimming: 7 bases; junction bases outside the gene matches: 3. Written as DNA, the CDR3 is TGTGCCAGCAGTGCCAGACAGGGGAATTCACCCCTCCACTTT. Translating gives CASSARQGNSPLHF.

The chain is built from TRBV19 and TRBJ2-7; D is perhaps TRBD2 (5 bases). Trimming cost V 6 bases and J 0 bases, with 15 bases left between them. Per germline, CDR1 LNHDA and CDR2 SQIVND (reference sequence). CDR3 length equals 15 residues. CDR3 DNA sequence: TGTGCCAGTAGCGGGTGGCGAGGGTACTCCTACGAGCAGTACTTC. Amino acids: CASSGWRGYSYEQYF.

CDR3 sequence (DNA): TGTGCCAGCAGTGACTCGAATACAGGGGCATTTACTGAAGCTTTCTTT. Residues: CASSDSNTGAFTEAFF. The rearrangement links TRBV6-4 to TRBJ1-1; 7 nucleotides match TRBD1. Per germline, CDR1 MRHNA and CDR2 SNTAGT. This CDR3 is 16 amino acids long. V was clipped by 0 bases and J by 5 bases; unmatched bases: 9.